This TCR beta chain was observed in a study of neurological immune-mediated disorders. TCRdb reanalysed the 5' RACE reads using MiXCR and keeps one entry per CDR3 protein. Of around 70,000 distinct CDR3 sequences in the sample, around 5% are singletons; the top ten hold roughly 2%. V was trimmed by 0 bases and J by 7 bases, leaving 4 bases between them. The CDR3 has 10 amino acids. CDR1 is GTSNPN, CDR2 SVGIG, per germline (reference sequence). This clonotype was observed many times. Sequencing input: PBMCs. The rearrangement links TRBV30 to TRBJ2-7; D gene ambiguous. The TCR was taken from a woman between 65 and 79 years old with multiple sclerosis. CDR3 bases: TGTGCCTGGAGTGTACGGGAGCAGTACTTC. Amino acids: CAWSVREQYF.